The rows below give T cell receptor beta chains drawn from one sample of a study of neurological immune-mediated disorders. TCRdb re-called the 5' RACE reads with MiXCR, one entry per CDR3 protein. The data contain roughly 32,000 distinct CDR3 sequences, 3.8% of them singletons. Input material: PBMCs. The origin of the receptors is a man aged 25 to 40 with multiple sclerosis. CDR3s include the opening cysteine and the closing phenylalanine or tryptophan. D genes are given only for firm matches. Where a row states a size, it is once, few, many or the class of an expanded clone; other rows omit it.

D	size	V	J	DNA	CDR3
TRBD1	many	TRBV27	TRBJ2-1	TGTGCCAGCACGCAGGGGGCCGGTGAGCAGTTCTTC	CASTQGAGEQFF
TRBD1	few	TRBV20-1	TRBJ1-1	TGCAGTGCTAGAGAGGACAGGGGGAGCGTGAACACTGAAGCTTTCTTT	CSAREDRGSVNTEAFF
NA	many	TRBV20-1	TRBJ2-5	TGCAGTGTTAGCCGGGAATCCGAGACCCAGTACTTC	CSVSRESETQYF
NA	many	TRBV7-2	TRBJ1-1	TGTGCCAGCAGCTTAACTGCCGGGTGGGGAGCTTTCTTT	CASSLTAGWGAFF
NA	many	TRBV27	TRBJ2-1	TGTGCCAGCAGTCCCTTGACACTAGGCTACAATGAGCAGTTCTTC	CASSPLTLGYNEQFF
NA	many	TRBV20-1	TRBJ1-1	TGCAGTGCTAGGCAGGCAGGGTACACTGAAGCTTTCTTT	CSARQAGYTEAFF
NA	many	TRBV25-1	TRBJ2-5	TGTGCCAGCAGTGAATATAACAGGGAGACCCAGTACTTC	CASSEYNRETQYF
NA	NA	TRBV5-5	TRBJ1-2	TGTGCCAGCAACCTGGGGGCGAACTATGGCTACACCTTC	CASNLGANYGYTF
NA	many	TRBV5-1	TRBJ2-7	TGCGCCAGCAGCTTGTTCGGGGTCGAGCAGTACTTC	CASSLFGVEQYF
NA	many	TRBV12-3/TRBV12-4	TRBJ2-5	TGTGCCAGCAGTTCCAGCGAGCAGACCCAGTACTTC	CASSSSEQTQYF
NA	many	TRBV12-3/TRBV12-4	TRBJ2-2	TGTGCCAGCAGTTTAGCGGGGGGCACCGGGGAGCTGTTTTTT	CASSLAGGTGELFF
NA	many	TRBV2	TRBJ2-1	TGTGCCAGCAGTCCACGGGGAACCTACAATGAGCAGTTCTTC	CASSPRGTYNEQFF
TRBD1	few	TRBV5-1	TRBJ1-1	TGCGCCAGCAGCCGGGACAGGACCACTGAAGCTTTCTTT	CASSRDRTTEAFF
NA	many	TRBV14	TRBJ2-2	TGTGCCAGCAGACCCAACCGGAACACCGGGGAGCTGTTTTTT	CASRPNRNTGELFF
NA	many	TRBV20-1	TRBJ1-2	TGCAGTGCTAGGTCCGGACGCGGCTACACCTTC	CSARSGRGYTF
NA	many	TRBV7-3	TRBJ1-1	TGTGCCAGCAGCTTCTCTAGCGACACTGAAGCTTTCTTT	CASSFSSDTEAFF
NA	many	TRBV5-1	TRBJ1-4	TGCGCCAGCAGCTCTGGACGGGAAAATGAAAAACTGTTTTTT	CASSSGRENEKLFF
NA	many	TRBV15	TRBJ2-3	TGTGCCACCAGCAGAGGCGGAGAAACATTCCACACAGATACGCAGTATTTT	CATSRGGETFHTDTQYF
TRBD1	many	TRBV7-2	TRBJ1-2	TGTGCCAGCAGCTTAGCTACAGGACAGGGAGACTATGGCTACACCTTC	CASSLATGQGDYGYTF
NA	NA	TRBV20-1	TRBJ1-1	TGCAGTGCCCAGAGACAGGAAGGAACTGAAGCTTTCTTT	CSAQRQEGTEAFF
TRBD2	few	TRBV6-6	TRBJ2-1	TGTGCCAGCAGTTACACTAGCGGGGGGGCCCATGAGCAGTTCTTC	CASSYTSGGAHEQFF
TRBD2	NA	TRBV5-1	TRBJ2-4	TGCGCCAGCAGCTCCGGACTAGCGGGGGACGATCAGTACTTC	CASSSGLAGDDQYF
TRBD1	many	TRBV20-1	TRBJ1-5	TGCAGTGCTATACAGGGGGCCCAGCCCCAGCATTTT	CSAIQGAQPQHF
NA	many	TRBV5-1	TRBJ2-5	TGCGCCAGCAGCTTGGTATGGCAGGGGGAGACCCAGTACTTC	CASSLVWQGETQYF
NA	many	TRBV10-3	TRBJ2-7	TGTGCCATCACGGATCCAGGGATTTCCTACGAGCAGTACTTC	CAITDPGISYEQYF
TRBD2	few	TRBV20-1	TRBJ2-3	TGCAGTGCAGAACTAGCGGGAATAACAGATACGCAGTATTTT	CSAELAGITDTQYF
NA	few	TRBV5-1	TRBJ2-3	TGCGCCAGCAGCCAAGACAATAGCGGCGGGGTAGCAGATACGCAGTATTTT	CASSQDNSGGVADTQYF
TRBD1	many	TRBV20-1	TRBJ1-2	TGCAGTGCTTCGGACAGGGTCACCTATGGCTACACCTTC	CSASDRVTYGYTF
TRBD1	many	TRBV5-6	TRBJ1-2	TGTGCCAGCAGCGCGCTGACAGGGATTGGGGGCGATGGCTACACCTTC	CASSALTGIGGDGYTF
NA	few	TRBV27	TRBJ2-1	TGTGCCAACCAGTTTATATCGGGGACTGAGCAGTTCTTC	CANQFISGTEQFF
TRBD2	many	TRBV6-5	TRBJ2-2	TGTGCCAGCACCTCTCAAGTGGGGGGGACCGGGGAGCTGTTTTTT	CASTSQVGGTGELFF
TRBD1	many	TRBV25-1	TRBJ1-2	TGTGCCAGCTGCCCCGGGAACAGGGGAGACTATGGCTACACCTTC	CASCPGNRGDYGYTF
NA	many	TRBV29-1	TRBJ1-2	TGCAGCGTTGGGTCTAACTATGGCTACACCTTC	CSVGSNYGYTF
NA	many	TRBV7-9	TRBJ1-1	TGTGCCAGCAGCTTACGGGGGGAGATTAGCACTGAAGCTTTCTTT	CASSLRGEISTEAFF
NA	few	TRBV27	TRBJ2-7	TGTGCCAGCAGTTTAACTAGTTACTACGAGCAGTACTTC	CASSLTSYYEQYF
NA	many	TRBV7-2	TRBJ2-7	TGTGCCAGCAGCTTAACATTCGAATACGAGCAGTACTTC	CASSLTFEYEQYF
TRBD1	many	TRBV7-9	TRBJ2-2	TGTGCCTGGAACAGGGGGCTAAACACCGGGGAGCTGTTTTTT	CAWNRGLNTGELFF
NA	many	TRBV5-1	TRBJ2-7	TGCGCCAGCAAAGATGGAGAATCCTACGAGCAGTACTTC	CASKDGESYEQYF
NA	many	TRBV7-2	TRBJ1-5	TGTGCCAGCAGCTTAGCGGCGACAGGAAGGAATCAGCCCCAGCATTTT	CASSLAATGRNQPQHF
TRBD1	few	TRBV7-2	TRBJ2-7	TGTGCCAGCAGCTTATATAGGACAGGGGAAAACGAGCAGTACTTC	CASSLYRTGENEQYF